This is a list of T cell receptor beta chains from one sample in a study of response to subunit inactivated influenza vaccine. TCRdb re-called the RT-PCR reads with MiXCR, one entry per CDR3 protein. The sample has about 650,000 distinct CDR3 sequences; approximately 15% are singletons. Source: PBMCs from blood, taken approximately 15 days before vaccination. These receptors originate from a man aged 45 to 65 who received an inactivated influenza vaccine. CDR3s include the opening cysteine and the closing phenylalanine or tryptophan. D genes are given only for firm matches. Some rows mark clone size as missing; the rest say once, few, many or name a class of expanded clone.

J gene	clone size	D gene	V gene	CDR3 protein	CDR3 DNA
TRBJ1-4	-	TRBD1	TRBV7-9	CASSSFPGQGAEKLFF	TGTGCCAGCAGCTCGTTTCCGGGACAGGGGGCTGAAAAACTGTTTTTT
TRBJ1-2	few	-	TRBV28	CASRGFSGGNYGYTF	TGTGCCAGCAGGGGATTTTCGGGCGGTAACTATGGCTACACCTTC
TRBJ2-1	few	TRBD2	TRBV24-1	CATSDLLAAGEQFF	TGTGCCACCAGTGATTTGCTAGCGGCGGGGGAGCAGTTCTTC
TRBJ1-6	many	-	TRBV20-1	CSARATNASSYNSPLHF	TGCAGTGCTAGAGCGACTAACGCTAGCTCCTATAATTCACCCCTCCACTTT
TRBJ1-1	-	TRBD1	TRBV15	CATSRSGTGVAEAFF	TGTGCCACCAGCAGATCCGGGACAGGGGTGGCTGAAGCTTTCTTT
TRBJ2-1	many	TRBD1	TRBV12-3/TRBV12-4	CASSHGQGRYNEQFF	TGTGCCAGCAGTCATGGACAGGGGAGATACAATGAGCAGTTCTTC
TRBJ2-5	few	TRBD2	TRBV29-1	CSVGTSGVETQYF	TGCAGCGTTGGGACTAGTGGGGTTGAGACCCAGTACTTC
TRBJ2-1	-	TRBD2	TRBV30	CAWKNSGIGGEQFF	TGTGCCTGGAAGAATAGCGGGATTGGGGGTGAGCAGTTCTTC
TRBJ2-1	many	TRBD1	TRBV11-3	CASSYRDSNEQFF	TGTGCCAGCAGCTACCGGGACAGCAATGAGCAGTTCTTC
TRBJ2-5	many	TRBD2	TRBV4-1	CASSHLQAGVETQYF	TGCGCCAGCAGCCACCTACAAGCGGGAGTAGAGACCCAGTACTTC
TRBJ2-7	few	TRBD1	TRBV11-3	CASSRQGHYEQYF	TGTGCCAGCAGCCGACAGGGACACTACGAGCAGTACTTC